Sequencing of this TCR beta chain was carried out in a study of cytomegalovirus exposure and HLA in healthy donors. Study information: The Caucasian-associated ancestry cluster held 80% to 90% of 350 to 450 genotyped donors. Study-level findings and limits: The study recorded 150 to 200 TCR beta chains that were cytomegalovirus-associated.

Vbeta (60) and Jbeta (13) primers were used in the PCR. In the original processing: Unique TCR beta chains numbered around 75 million in a later analysis, with roughly 11 million shared. TCRdb's table, derived via immunoSEQ multiplex PCR, lists solely in-frame clones and lacks some. V, J and clone size reflect that table, while D and trimming were determined from the DNA. Among over 200,000 clones, over 80% were seen once, and the ten largest hold about 6.4%. As concerns this clone: Its cognate antigen is unknown.

The CDR3 sequence is 17 residues long. The V gene's germline CDR1 is SEHNR and CDR2 FQNEAQ (reference sequence). V was pared by 2 bases and J by 4 bases, with 13 bases of the junction left unmatched. The material sequenced was PBMCs. The chain combines TRBV7-9 with TRBJ1-2; 7 bases fit TRBD1. The sequence came from a man between 35 and 55 years old in good health and CMV-seropositive. The chain's CDR3 is CASSLMIPLTGIYGYTF. For the CDR3, the DNA is TGTGCCAGCAGCTTAATGATACCCTTGACAGGGATCTATGGCTACACCTTC.